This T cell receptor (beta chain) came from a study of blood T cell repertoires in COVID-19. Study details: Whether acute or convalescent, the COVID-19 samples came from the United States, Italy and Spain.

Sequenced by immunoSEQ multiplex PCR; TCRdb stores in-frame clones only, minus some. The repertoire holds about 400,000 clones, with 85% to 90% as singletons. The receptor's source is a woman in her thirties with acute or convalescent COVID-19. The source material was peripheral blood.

DNA of the CDR3: TGTGCCAGCAGGGGGACTAGCGGCACAGATACGCAGTATTTT. The encoded protein is CASRGTSGTDTQYF. The chain has TRBV6-5 and TRBJ2-3, with 10 bases lining up with TRBD2. The CDR3 contains 14 residues. Germline V gene lookup returns CDR1 MNHEY and CDR2 SVGAGI. V was pared by 6 bases and J by 1 base, with 1 base of the junction left unmatched.